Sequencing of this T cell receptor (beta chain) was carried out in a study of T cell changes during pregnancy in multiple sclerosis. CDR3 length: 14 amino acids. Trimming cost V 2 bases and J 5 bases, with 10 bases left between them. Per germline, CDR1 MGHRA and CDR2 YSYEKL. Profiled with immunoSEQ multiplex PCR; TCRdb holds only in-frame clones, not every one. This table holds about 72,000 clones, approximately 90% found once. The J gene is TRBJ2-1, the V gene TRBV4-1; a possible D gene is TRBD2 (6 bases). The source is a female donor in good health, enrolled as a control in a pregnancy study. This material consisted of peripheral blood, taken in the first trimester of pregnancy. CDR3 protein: CASSQIRENNEQFF. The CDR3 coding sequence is TGCGCCAGCAGCCAAATACGGGAGAACAATGAGCAGTTCTTC.